This T cell receptor (beta chain) was sequenced in a study of human T cells and chemical hapten exposure. For the study at large: There were per-sample TCR yield variations, arising mainly from small pooled library volume differences.

The germline V gene has CDR1 SNHLY and CDR2 FYNNEI. The CDR3 length is 15 residues. Trimming removed 3 bases from V and 9 bases from J, with 15 bases in between. This clonotype was found a few times. The time point: patch test 3, about 24 weeks after DPC sensitization. The treatment: therapeutic diphenylcyclopropenone sensitization with weekly scalp DPC. Unfractionated whole blood was the source from which total RNA was extracted. Each CDR3 protein is one row after TCRdb ran MiXCR on the RACE reads. This sample has roughly 89,000 distinct CDR3 sequences; under 13% occur once, and the top ten carry around 1.1%.

Sequenced here: whole blood, sampled in connection with sensitization to the hapten diphenylcyclopropenone (DPC). This TCR was sampled from a woman aged 25 to 39 with alopecia areata. Some clones in this sample may be carry-over from other donors' samples. The rearrangement joins TRBV2 to TRBJ1-6, with D tentatively TRBD1 (6 bases). CDR3 nucleotide sequence: TGTGCCAGCAGTGACGGGGGGCTAGTAACTTCACCCCTCCACTTT. This encodes CASSDGGLVTSPLHF.